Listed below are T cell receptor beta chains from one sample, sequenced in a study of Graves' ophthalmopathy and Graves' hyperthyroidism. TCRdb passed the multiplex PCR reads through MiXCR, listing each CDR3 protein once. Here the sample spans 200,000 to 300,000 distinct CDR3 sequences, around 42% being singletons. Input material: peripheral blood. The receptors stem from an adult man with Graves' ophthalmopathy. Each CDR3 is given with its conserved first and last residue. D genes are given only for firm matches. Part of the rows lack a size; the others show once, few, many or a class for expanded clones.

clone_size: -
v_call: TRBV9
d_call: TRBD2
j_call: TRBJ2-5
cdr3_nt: TGTGCCAGCAGCGTTACTAGCGGGGGTAGGGAGACCCAGTACTTC
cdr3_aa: CASSVTSGGRETQYF

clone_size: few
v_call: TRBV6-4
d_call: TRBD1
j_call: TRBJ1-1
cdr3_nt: TGTGCCAGCAGTGACCGAGGGGACAGGTCTGAAGCTTTCTTT
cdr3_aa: CASSDRGDRSEAFF

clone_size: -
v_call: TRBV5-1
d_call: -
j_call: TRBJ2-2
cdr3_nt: TGCGCCAGCAGCTTGCCCATCGGAGGGGGGGAGCTGTTTTTT
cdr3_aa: CASSLPIGGGELFF

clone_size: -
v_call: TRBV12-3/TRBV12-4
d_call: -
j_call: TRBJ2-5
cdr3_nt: TGTGCCAGCAGTTTGGGTCCAGGGCGCCAAGAGACCCAGTACTTC
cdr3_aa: CASSLGPGRQETQYF

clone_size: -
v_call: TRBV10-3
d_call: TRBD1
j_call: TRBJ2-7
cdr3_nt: TGTGCCATCAGTGAGTCGGGACAGGGGACCTACAAGCAGTACTTC
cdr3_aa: CAISESGQGTYKQYF

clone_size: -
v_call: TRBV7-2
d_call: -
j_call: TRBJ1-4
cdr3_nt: TGTGCCAGCAGCTTGAGCAGCAATAATGAAAAACTGTTTTTT
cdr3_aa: CASSLSSNNEKLFF

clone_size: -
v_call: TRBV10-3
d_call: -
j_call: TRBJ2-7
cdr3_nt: TGTGCCATCAGTCGGGACAGGGGGGCGACTAGCGGGAGCTCCTACGAGCAGTACTTC
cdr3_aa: CAISRDRGATSGSSYEQYF

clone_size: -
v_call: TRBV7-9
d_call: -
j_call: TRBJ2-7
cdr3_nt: TGTGCCAGTAGCTTCGCTGGGCCCTCCTACGAGCAGTACTTC
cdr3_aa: CASSFAGPSYEQYF

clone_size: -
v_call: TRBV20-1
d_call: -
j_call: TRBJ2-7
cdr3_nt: TGCAGTGCTAGGGGGGGGCCCTACGAGCAGTACTTC
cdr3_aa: CSARGGPYEQYF

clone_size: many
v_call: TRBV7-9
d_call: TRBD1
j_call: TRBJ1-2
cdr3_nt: TGTGCCAGCAGCCCAGGACAGGGGGGAGGCTACACCTTC
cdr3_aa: CASSPGQGGGYTF

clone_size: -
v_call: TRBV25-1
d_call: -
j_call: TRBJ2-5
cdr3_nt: TGTGCCAGCTCACCACCTCAAGCGCCTGAAGAGACCCAGTACTTC
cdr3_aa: CASSPPQAPEETQYF

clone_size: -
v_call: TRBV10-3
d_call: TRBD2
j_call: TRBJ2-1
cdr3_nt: TGTGCCATCGGGACTAGCGGAGGTATATATGAGCAGTTCTTC
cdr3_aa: CAIGTSGGIYEQFF

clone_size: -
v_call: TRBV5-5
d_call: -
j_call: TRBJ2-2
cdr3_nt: TGTGCCAGCAGCTTAGCCTCACCGGGACAAAACACCGGGGAGCTGTTTTTT
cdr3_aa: CASSLASPGQNTGELFF

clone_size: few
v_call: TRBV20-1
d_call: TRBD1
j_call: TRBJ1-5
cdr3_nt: TGCAGTGCTAGCCCTCTAGGGGGACAGGGGAATCAGCCCCAGCATTTT
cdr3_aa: CSASPLGGQGNQPQHF

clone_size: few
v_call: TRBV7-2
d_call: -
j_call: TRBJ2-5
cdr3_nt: TGTGCCAGCAGCCCTTCCCCGGGGGAGGAGACCCAGTACTTC
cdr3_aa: CASSPSPGEETQYF

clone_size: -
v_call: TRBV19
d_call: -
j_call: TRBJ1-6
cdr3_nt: TGTGCCAGTGGGACACCCGGGGAGGTTCCACCCCTCCACTTT
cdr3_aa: CASGTPGEVPPLHF

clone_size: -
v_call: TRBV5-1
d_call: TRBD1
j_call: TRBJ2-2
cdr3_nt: TGCGCCAGCAGCTCGGACAGGGGGCCTGGCGGGGAGCTGTTTTTT
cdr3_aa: CASSSDRGPGGELFF

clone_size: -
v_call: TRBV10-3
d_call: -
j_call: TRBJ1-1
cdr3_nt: TGTGCCATCAGTGAAGGGGGGCCAGGGACTGAAGCTTTCTTT
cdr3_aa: CAISEGGPGTEAFF

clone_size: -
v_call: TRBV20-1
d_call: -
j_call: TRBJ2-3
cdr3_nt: TGCAGTGCTAGAGATTCTCGGGGGAAAGCAGATACGCAGTATTTT
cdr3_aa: CSARDSRGKADTQYF

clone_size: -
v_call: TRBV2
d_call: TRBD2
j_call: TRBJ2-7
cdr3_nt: TGTGCCAGCAGGCTGAGCGGGGGGGTCTCCTACGAGCAGTACTTC
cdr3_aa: CASRLSGGVSYEQYF

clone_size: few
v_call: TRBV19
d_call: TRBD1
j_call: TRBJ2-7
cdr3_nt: TGTGCCAGCAGAATTACAGGGGGCGGTACCTACGAGCAGTACTTC
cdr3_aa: CASRITGGGTYEQYF

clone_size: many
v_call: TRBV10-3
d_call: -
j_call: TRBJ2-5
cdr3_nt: TGTGCCATCAGTGAGGACAGGCAAGAGACCCAGTACTTC
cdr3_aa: CAISEDRQETQYF

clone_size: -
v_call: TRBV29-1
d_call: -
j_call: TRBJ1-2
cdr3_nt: TGCAGCGTTCGGAGTAACTATGGCTACACCTTC
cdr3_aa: CSVRSNYGYTF

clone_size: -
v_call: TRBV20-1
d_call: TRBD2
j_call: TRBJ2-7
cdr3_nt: TGCAGTGCTAGCCTAGCGGCTCGCCACGAGCAGTACTTC
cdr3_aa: CSASLAARHEQYF

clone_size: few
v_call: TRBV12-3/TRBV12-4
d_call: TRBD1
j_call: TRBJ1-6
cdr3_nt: TGTGCCAGCAGGGACTCGGACAGGGGATATAATTCACCCCTCCACTTT
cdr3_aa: CASRDSDRGYNSPLHF

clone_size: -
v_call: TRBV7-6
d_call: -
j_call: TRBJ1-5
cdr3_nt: TGTGCCAGCAGCCCTATTAGGGGGGCGAAGCAGCCCCAGCATTTT
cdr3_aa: CASSPIRGAKQPQHF

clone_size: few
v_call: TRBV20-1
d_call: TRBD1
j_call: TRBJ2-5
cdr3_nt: TGCAGTGCAAAGGACAGGGCCGAAGAGACCCAGTACTTC
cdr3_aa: CSAKDRAEETQYF

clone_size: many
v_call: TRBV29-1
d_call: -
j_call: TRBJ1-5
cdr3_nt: TGCAGCGTTGAACTAGAGGGAAACCAGCCCCAGCATTTT
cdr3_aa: CSVELEGNQPQHF

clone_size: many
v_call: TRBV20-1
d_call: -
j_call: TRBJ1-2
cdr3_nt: TGCAGTGCTAGCGACACGTATGGCTACACCTTC
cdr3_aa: CSASDTYGYTF

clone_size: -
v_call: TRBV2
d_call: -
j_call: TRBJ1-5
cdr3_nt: TGTGCCAGCAGAGCCCGGGAACCTAGCAATCAGCCCCAGCATTTT
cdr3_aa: CASRAREPSNQPQHF

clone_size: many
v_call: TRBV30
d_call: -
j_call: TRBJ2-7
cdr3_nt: TGTGCCTGGAGGGTAACAACGGACGAGCAGTACTTC
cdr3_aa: CAWRVTTDEQYF

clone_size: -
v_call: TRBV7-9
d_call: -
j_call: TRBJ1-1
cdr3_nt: TGTGCCAGCAGCTTGCTCTCGTCTGAGGGCCATGAAGCTTTCTTT
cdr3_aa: CASSLLSSEGHEAFF

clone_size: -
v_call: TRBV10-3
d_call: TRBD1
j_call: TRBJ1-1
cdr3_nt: TGTGCCAGCAGTTGGGACAGTGAAGCTTTCTTT
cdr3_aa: CASSWDSEAFF

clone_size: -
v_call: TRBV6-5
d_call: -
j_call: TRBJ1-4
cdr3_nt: -
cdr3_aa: CASSSSSPPEKLFF

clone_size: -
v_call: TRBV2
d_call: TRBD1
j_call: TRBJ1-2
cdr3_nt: TGTGCCAGCAGGCGCAGGGGGCGTACCCATGGCTACACCTTC
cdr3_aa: CASRRRGRTHGYTF